This T cell receptor (beta chain) was captured in a study of PD-1 blockade in classical Hodgkin lymphoma. Notes on the study in general: Patients starting nivolumab less than 1 year after ASCT had lower diversity and were excluded from later analyses. Complete responders started with a diversity level that resembled newly diagnosed patients at baseline.

The table came from immunoSEQ multiplex PCR; TCRdb's copy has only in-frame clones and leaves some out. Of some 33,000 clones listed, 65% to 85% are singletons. Deletions cut 1 base from V and 4 bases from J, with 11 bases between. The CDR3 contains 15 residues. Germline V lookup: CDR1 MNHEY, CDR2 SMNVEV (reference sequence). Concerning this clone itself: What it recognizes is unknown.

Stated time point: cycle 4 day 1 (C4D1), after more than 5 weeks of nivolumab. Every patient had relapsed following autologous stem cell transplantation, and cohorts differed in brentuximab vedotin exposure. The TCR sequence derives from a human donor with classical Hodgkin lymphoma. The material sequenced was peripheral blood mononuclear cells (PBMCs), taken before the fourth cycle of nivolumab. J is TRBJ1-5 and V is TRBV27; D gene unclear. CDR3: CASSLWADLNQPQHF. The CDR3 nucleotides are TGTGCCAGCAGTTTATGGGCAGATCTTAATCAGCCCCAGCATTTT.